This T cell receptor (beta chain) was profiled in a study of T cells after yellow fever vaccination. General study points: Subsequent booster samples again held most clones from primary vaccination (approximately 95% CD4, just under 90% CD8).

V lost 5 bases to trimming and J lost 2 bases; unmatched junction nucleotides: 7. There are 14 residues in the CDR3. Looked up from germline, CDR1 is SGHRS and CDR2 is YFSETQ. This clonotype was picked up many times. Its antigen is currently unknown. One entry per CDR3 protein results from TCRdb running MiXCR on the 5' RACE reads. The table has some 120,000 distinct CDR3 sequences, roughly 10% seen once. The V and J genes are TRBV5-1 and TRBJ2-7, with 7 positions matching TRBD1. This receptor was identified in a man younger than 30 who received the YFV17D yellow fever vaccine. The sequenced sample was CD8+ T cells sorted from PBMCs, obtained on the day of the yellow fever booster vaccination. CDR3 bases: TGCGCCAGCAGAAGGGAAGGGGGCCCCTACGAGCAGTACTTC. Its translation is CASRREGGPYEQYF. Full variable domain (outside the CDR3, taken from reference TRBV5-1 and TRBJ2-7): KAGVTQTPRYLIKTRGQQVTLSCSPISGHRSVSWYQQTPGQGLQFLFEYFSETQRNKGNFPGRFSGRQFSNSRSEMNVSTLELGDSALYLCASRREGGPYEQYFGPGTRLTVT.